Following are 24 T cell receptor beta chains from one sample sequenced in a study of T cells in Graves' hyperthyroidism and ophthalmopathy. Amplified regions were TCR beta CDR3 sequences from RNA transcripts. With the HTBI primer set, the TCR CDR3 went through a first round of RT-PCR. TCRdb ran MiXCR on the multiplex PCR reads and lists one entry per CDR3 protein. The table lists about 270,000 distinct CDR3 sequences, 13% to 15% of them singletons. What was sequenced was blood. The origin of the receptors is a woman between 45 and 60 years old with Graves' hyperthyroidism that later progressed to Graves' ophthalmopathy.

This clonotype was observed a handful of times. The chain carries TRBV28 and TRBJ1-2; tentative D call: TRBD1 (5 bases). This CDR3 contains 11 residues. CDR1 is MDHEN and CDR2 is SYDVKM in the germline V gene. Trimming left V 3 bases short and J 11 bases short, with 10 bases between. CDR3 nucleotide sequence: TGTGCCAGCAGTTTTTTTGACAGTTACACCTTC. Translated, it gives CASSFFDSYTF.

At least ten counts were recorded for this clonotype. The rearrangement links TRBV11-3 to TRBJ2-7; a weak D match, TRBD2 (5 bases). This CDR3 contains 16 residues. Germline values: CDR1 SGHNT, CDR2 YENEEA. V dropped 1 base and J dropped 5 bases, with 18 bases sitting between them. In DNA, the CDR3 is TGTGCCAGCAGCTTAGTCGGACCGAGCGGTTCGGACGAGCAGTACTTC. Translated: CASSLVGPSGSDEQYF.

There are many counts of this clonotype. The rearrangement links TRBV19 to TRBJ1-2; the match to TRBD1 covers 10 bases. The germline V gene encodes CDR1 LNHDA and CDR2 SQIVND (reference sequence). V shed 6 bases, J shed 3 bases, and the junction held 7 bases outside the gene matches. CDR3 length: 15 amino acids. CDR3 sequence: CASSLQGTGDYGYTF. CDR3 sequence (DNA): TGTGCCAGTAGCCTTCAAGGGACAGGGGACTATGGCTACACCTTC.

This clonotype was seen ten or more times. The chain carries TRBV18 and TRBJ2-3; D unclear. Germline CDR1 KGHSH, CDR2 LQKENI. The V gene lost 5 bases and the J gene lost 1 base, with 7 bases spanning the gap. The CDR3 consists of 13 residues. CDR3 residues: CASSFVRTDTQYF. The CDR3, as DNA: TGTGCCAGCTCATTCGTCCGCACAGATACGCAGTATTTT. Variable domain in full (rest from reference TRBV18 and TRBJ2-3): NAGVMQNPRHLVRRRGQEARLRCSPMKGHSHVYWYRQLPEEGLKFMVYLQKENIIDESGMPKERFSAEFPKEGPSILRIQQVVRGDSAAYFCASSFVRTDTQYFGPGTRLTVL.

The table lists this clonotype with many counts. This chain joins TRBV7-3 and TRBJ2-3, with 9 nucleotides matching TRBD2. This CDR3 spans 16 amino acids. After removal of 5 bases from V and 0 bases from J, the junction contained 6 bases not matched to a gene. Germline assignment: CDR1 SGHTA and CDR2 FQGTGA. CDR3 loop: CASSPGTSPSTDTQYF. The CDR3 coding sequence is TGTGCCAGCAGCCCTGGGACTAGCCCTAGCACAGATACGCAGTATTTT.

J is TRBJ2-3 and V is TRBV27; the D gene is possibly TRBD1 (7 bases). The CDR3 runs 14 residues. V was clipped by 7 bases and J by 5 bases, with 16 bases between them. CDR1 is MNHEY and CDR2 is SMNVEV in the germline V gene (reference sequence). The CDR3 sequence is CASNLQGRGDTQYF. DNA of the CDR3: TGTGCCAGCAACCTACAGGGGCGGGGAGATACGCAGTATTTT.

This clonotype has a count of ten or more. This chain links TRBV3-1 with TRBJ2-3; D is ambiguous. The germline V and J ends were trimmed by 1 base and 5 bases, with 10 bases remaining between them. CDR1 and CDR2 (germline): LGHDT, YNNKEL (reference sequence). CDR3 length: 14 residues. CDR3 residues: CASSQGPGLDTQYF. DNA for the CDR3: TGTGCCAGCAGCCAAGGGCCTGGCTTAGATACGCAGTATTTT.

This clonotype showed up many times. This rearrangement joins TRBV5-1 to TRBJ2-7, with a tentative D call TRBD2 (6 bases). The CDR3 is 15 residues long. Per the germline V gene, CDR1 is SGHRS and CDR2 is YFSETQ. The germline V and J ends were trimmed by 4 bases and 3 bases, with 17 bases remaining between them. CDR3: CASSPNAGPSYEQYF. The CDR3 nucleotides are TGCGCCAGCAGCCCCAACGCGGGGCCGAGCTACGAGCAGTACTTC.

This clonotype has just a few counts. This clone may be a read error of a much larger clone one base away. The CDR3 region is CACSQDGARNPATEQFF. The DNA for the CDR3 is TGTGCCTGCAGCCAAGATGGGGCGAGGAACCCTGCCACTGAGCAGTTCTTC. This chain links TRBV3-1 with TRBJ2-1, with D perhaps matching TRBD1 (5 bases). Germline assignment: CDR1 LGHDT and CDR2 YNNKEL (reference sequence). The CDR3 has 17 amino acids.

This clonotype was counted at least ten times. The rearrangement uses TRBV18 and TRBJ2-1; no firm D call. This CDR3 is built from 15 residues. From germline, CDR1 is KGHSH and CDR2 LQKENI. Between the trimmed V and J ends, which lost 3 bases and 0 bases, there was a span of 9 bases. The CDR3 nucleotides are TGTGCCAGCTCACCTTCACATAGCTCCTACAATGAGCAGTTCTTC. As protein: CASSPSHSSYNEQFF.

This clonotype appeared many times. The chain uses TRBV20-1 and TRBJ1-1, with a possible D match to TRBD1 (5 bases). Germline lookup yields CDR1 DFQATT and CDR2 SNEGSKA (reference sequence). The CDR3 contains 12 residues. V lost 1 base, J lost 5 bases, and 8 bases lay in between. CDR3 DNA sequence: TGCAGTGCTAGAGCTAAGGGGACTGAAGCTTTCTTT. This codes for CSARAKGTEAFF.

The gene calls are TRBV29-1 and TRBJ2-7; TRBD2 matches 12 bases. V lost 3 bases and J lost 0; bases outside the gene matches: 3. Germline-derived CDR1 and CDR2 are SQVTM and ANQGSEA. This CDR3 region has 15 residues. CDR3 sequence (DNA): TGCAGCGTTGACGGACTAGCGGGGTACTCCTACGAGCAGTACTTC. Amino acid sequence: CSVDGLAGYSYEQYF.

This clonotype was recorded at least ten times. This rearrangement joins TRBV20-1 to TRBJ2-1, with TRBD2 matching 7 bases. The CDR3 is 16 amino acids. CDR1 and CDR2 (germline): DFQATT, SNEGSKA (reference sequence). The trim removed 0 bases at V and 7 bases at J, leaving 12 bases unmatched. DNA for the CDR3: TGCAGTGCTAGAGATCTGAATCTTCTAGCGGTTAATGAGCAGTTCTTC. Translation: CSARDLNLLAVNEQFF.

The table lists this clonotype with many counts. The chain employs TRBV27 and TRBJ2-7; D perhaps matches TRBD1 (5 bases). V was pared by 6 bases and J by 3 bases, with 21 bases between. CDR3 size: 16 residues. Germline V gene lookup returns CDR1 MNHEY and CDR2 SMNVEV (reference sequence). CDR3 in amino acids: CASRLKFGQGLYEQYF. CDR3 DNA: TGTGCCAGCAGACTAAAGTTTGGGCAGGGCCTCTACGAGCAGTACTTC.

This clonotype has ten or more counts. This chain links TRBV20-1 with TRBJ2-7; TRBD1 agrees at 9 bases. With 3 bases clipped from V and 6 bases from J, the junction kept 3 bases outside the gene matches. The CDR3 loop spans 12 amino acids. Germline V gives CDR1 DFQATT, CDR2 SNEGSKA (reference sequence). This chain's CDR3 is CSARGQGGEQYF. The CDR3 DNA follows: TGCAGTGCTAGGGGACAGGGAGGCGAGCAGTACTTC.

This clonotype was counted at least ten times. CDR3 DNA: TGTGCCAGCAGTTTACAGGCGGGAGGGCCCCCAGATACGCAGTATTTT. Amino acid sequence: CASSLQAGGPPDTQYF. The chain joins TRBV27 to TRBJ2-3; 9 nucleotides line up with TRBD2. The CDR3 is 16 amino acids. V shed 2 bases and J 4 bases; nucleotides not matched to a gene: 7. Looked up from germline, CDR1 is MNHEY and CDR2 is SMNVEV (reference sequence).

This clonotype was detected many times. This chain joins TRBV6-1 and TRBJ1-2; maybe TRBD1 (5 bases). The CDR3 covers 12 residues. Trimming removed 8 bases from V and 5 bases from J, with 12 bases in between. In germline, CDR1 is MNHNS, CDR2 SASEGT. The CDR3 is CASPPGAYGYTF. The CDR3 DNA is TGTGCCAGCCCCCCCGGGGCGTATGGCTACACCTTC.

At least ten counts were recorded for this clonotype. The CDR3 nucleotides read TGTGCCAGCAGCCCCCGGACCGGAGAGACCCAGTACTTC. This translates into CASSPRTGETQYF. The rearrangement joins TRBV7-2 to TRBJ2-5; D gene unclear. Germline CDR1 and CDR2: SGHTA and FQGNSA. V was cut by 5 bases and J by 4 bases, with 11 bases left in between. The CDR3 covers 13 residues.

J is TRBJ2-2 and V is TRBV10-3; TRBD2 matches 7 bases. The CDR3 loop spans 16 amino acids. CDR1 is ENHRY, CDR2 SYGVKD, per germline. V was pared by 4 bases and J by 0 bases, with 5 bases of the junction left unmatched. DNA of the CDR3: TGTGCCATCAGTGGGACGGGACTATCGAACACCGGGGAGCTGTTTTTT. It translates to CAISGTGLSNTGELFF.

This clonotype showed up many times. This CDR3 reads CATSDGSYEQYF. CDR3 in DNA: TGTGCCACCTCGGACGGCTCCTACGAGCAGTACTTC. The V call is TRBV24-1, the J call TRBJ2-7; D call uncertain. Germline values: CDR1 KGHDR, CDR2 SFDVKD. The CDR3 consists of 12 residues. Deletions cut 9 bases from V and 0 bases from J, with 8 bases between.

This clonotype was recorded at least ten times. The chain recombines TRBV12-3 or TRBV12-4 with TRBJ2-4; no clear D. The V end was cut by 6 bases, the J end by 0 bases, with 27 bases between. The CDR3 covers 20 residues. The CDR3 region is CASSMKYLLVGPEAKNIQYF. The CDR3 region has the DNA TGTGCCAGCAGCATGAAATACCTTTTGGTGGGCCCCGAAGCCAAAAACATTCAGTACTTC.

This clonotype came up many times. V usage is TRBV5-1 and J usage is TRBJ2-7, with D possibly TRBD2 on 7 matching bases. Trimming cost V 1 base and J 7 bases, with 15 bases left between them. The V gene's germline CDR1 is SGHRS and CDR2 YFSETQ. The CDR3 contains 14 residues. Written as DNA, the CDR3 is TGCGCCAGCAGCTTGCGGGGGGCCCCCCAGGAGCAGTACTTC. This gives the protein CASSLRGAPQEQYF.

This clonotype has a count of ten or more. This sequence joins TRBV2 and TRBJ1-2; D is ambiguous. V was cut by 6 bases and J by 4 bases, with 12 bases left in between. The CDR3 is 13 amino acids. Germline loops: CDR1 SNHLY, CDR2 FYNNEI. The CDR3 reads CASRLGGGYGYTF. The CDR3 DNA follows: TGTGCCAGCAGGTTGGGTGGTGGCTATGGCTACACCTTC.

V usage is TRBV20-1 and J usage is TRBJ2-2; 10 nucleotides match TRBD1. Germline CDR1 reads DFQATT; CDR2 reads SNEGSKA (reference sequence). V trimming: 6 bases; J trimming: 5 bases; junction bases outside the gene matches: 6. This CDR3 has 14 amino acids. In nucleotides, the CDR3 is TGCAGTGCCAGGGACAGGGGAGTGACCGGGGAGCTGTTTTTT. Translated: CSARDRGVTGELFF.